This TCR beta chain was sequenced for a study of blood T cell repertoires in COVID-19 (dated by TCRdb to 2018 to 2021). Study-level background: Collaborator samples came from the United States, Italy and Spain and covered acute and convalescent phases of COVID-19. The material from the prospective study consisted of cDNA or gDNA derived from T cells, B-cell-depleted T cells, or PBMCs. The repertoires were released in a freely available public database intended as a resource for research on the immune response to SARS-CoV-2. Subjects who had been exposed to COVID-19, were actively infected with it, or had recovered from it provided the deeply sampled blood TCRbeta repertoires that made up the dataset. Where available, HLA class I and class II types were taken from metadata supplied by the sample provider and were not determined by assay-based typing. Samples came from the ongoing ImmuneRACE study (first 160 participants) plus 1,254 subjects from 6 global collaborators. Nearly every sample came with metadata listing a de-identified subject ID, COVID-19 status, age in years and sex. Beyond this particular receptor, the publication reports: How much clinical and demographic metadata was included differed by source and by participant, and the metadata was provided uncurated.

The immunoSEQ Assay, a bias-controlled multiplex PCR, was used to amplify TCRbeta CDR3 regions from genomic DNA. Processing in the source paper ran as follows. Within the assay, amplification of reference gene primers was used to estimate how many nucleated cells each sample contained. To quantify the absolute abundance of each unique TCRbeta CDR3 rearrangement, sequence reads were collapsed and filtered. Productive Simpson clonality was computed per sample as the square root of Simpson's diversity index over productive rearrangements. TCRdb re-hosts the immuneACCESS table, in-frame sequences only. Its copies lack some clones; in the studies checked, an unresolved V gene accounts for under half of them, and the cause for the rest is not known. V and J calls plus clone size are reproduced from that table; the DNA served to infer D and trimming. Recorded for this sample are around 94,000 clones; roughly 81% of them occurred a single time. The top ten clones comprise 8.5% to 10% of the sample.

The collaborating institutions used their own protocols to collect whole blood in K2EDTA tubes. Collaborator samples were shipped for TCRbeta analysis as frozen whole blood, isolated PBMCs, or DNA extracted from either sample type. The CDR3 runs 13 amino acids, cysteine and phenylalanine included. Here the CDR3 DNA is all that survives: 39 bases in frame from base 1. The germline V gene encodes CDR1 SGHDN and CDR2 FVKESK. The trim is 0 bases for V and 6 bases for J, with a gap of 8 bases between the germline ends. Details on this clone: What antigen it recognizes has not been identified. The record has no base qualities; no much larger clone is one base away.

The receptor comes from a man in his forties with active or convalescent COVID-19. The chain was built from TRBV14 and TRBJ1-1; perhaps TRBD1 is the D gene, with 5 bases matching. Material for sequencing was peripheral blood. CDR3 region: CASSQEGVAEAFF. The nucleotides are TGTGCCAGCAGCCAAGAAGGGGTAGCTGAAGCTTTCTTT. This CDR3, with the reference TRBV14 and TRBJ1-1 proteins standing in past its ends, gives the full variable domain EAGVTQFPSHSVIEKGQTVTLRCDPISGHDNLYWYRRVMGKEIKFLLHFVKESKQDESGMPNNRFLAERTGGTYSTLKVQPAELEDSGVYFCASSQEGVAEAFFGQGTRLTVV.